Listed below are T cell receptor beta chains from one sample, sequenced in a study of shared clonotypes between healthy human individuals. Sequenced by immunoSEQ multiplex PCR; TCRdb stores in-frame clones only, minus some. The data hold roughly 2 million clones, with 90% to 95% observed a single time. What was sequenced was naive CD4+ T cells sorted from blood. Receptor source: a man between 18 and 29 years old in good health. The CDR3 runs from the conserved cysteine through the conserved F or W. The D gene is left open where the match is weak. Clone size appears in some rows only: once, few, many, or a class for an expanded clone.

v_gene: TRBV19; d_gene: -; abundance: -; j_gene: TRBJ1-5; CDR3aa: CASSIPGSNQPQHF; CDR3nt: TGTGCCAGTAGTATCCCTGGAAGCAATCAGCCCCAGCATTTT
v_gene: TRBV11-2; d_gene: TRBD2; abundance: -; j_gene: TRBJ2-1; CDR3aa: CASSAVDGGGLAGNEQFF; CDR3nt: TGTGCCAGCAGCGCAGTAGATGGGGGGGGACTAGCGGGCAATGAGCAGTTCTTC
v_gene: TRBV28; d_gene: -; abundance: -; j_gene: TRBJ2-1; CDR3aa: CASSLYPEQFF; CDR3nt: TGTGCCAGCAGTTTATATCCTGAGCAGTTCTTC
v_gene: TRBV29-1; d_gene: -; abundance: few; j_gene: TRBJ1-1; CDR3aa: CSVDVNTEAFF; CDR3nt: TGCAGCGTTGATGTAAACACTGAAGCTTTCTTT
v_gene: TRBV9; d_gene: -; abundance: -; j_gene: TRBJ1-5; CDR3aa: CASSVGVVQPQHF; CDR3nt: TGTGCCAGCAGCGTAGGGGTAGTTCAGCCCCAGCATTTT
v_gene: TRBV30; d_gene: -; abundance: -; j_gene: TRBJ2-2; CDR3aa: CAWNPQNTGELFF; CDR3nt: TGTGCCTGGAATCCACAGAACACCGGGGAGCTGTTTTTT
v_gene: TRBV6-1; d_gene: TRBD1; abundance: -; j_gene: TRBJ1-6; CDR3aa: CASSEWDRVNSPLHF; CDR3nt: TGTGCCAGCAGTGAGTGGGACAGGGTTAATTCACCCCTCCACTTT
v_gene: TRBV9; d_gene: -; abundance: -; j_gene: TRBJ2-5; CDR3aa: CASSVAPYAPQETQYF; CDR3nt: TGTGCCAGCAGCGTAGCACCCTACGCCCCCCAAGAGACCCAGTACTTC
v_gene: TRBV18; d_gene: -; abundance: -; j_gene: TRBJ2-3; CDR3aa: CASSPEAYTQYF; CDR3nt: TGTGCCAGCTCACCAGAAGCCTATACGCAGTATTTT
v_gene: TRBV19; d_gene: TRBD2; abundance: -; j_gene: TRBJ2-1; CDR3aa: CASSPIIRLAGSNEQFF; CDR3nt: TGTGCCAGTAGCCCTATAATACGACTAGCGGGCAGCAATGAGCAGTTCTTC
v_gene: TRBV5-4; d_gene: TRBD1; abundance: -; j_gene: TRBJ1-2; CDR3aa: CASSPQGAYGYTF; CDR3nt: TGTGCCAGCAGCCCTCAGGGGGCCTATGGCTACACCTTC
v_gene: TRBV5-4; d_gene: -; abundance: -; j_gene: TRBJ1-1; CDR3aa: CASSFRGGTEAFF; CDR3nt: TGTGCCAGCAGCTTTCGGGGAGGGACTGAAGCTTTCTTT
v_gene: TRBV7-6; d_gene: -; abundance: -; j_gene: TRBJ2-3; CDR3aa: CASSRGVSSTDTQYF; CDR3nt: TGTGCCAGCAGCCGAGGAGTTTCTAGCACAGATACGCAGTATTTT
v_gene: TRBV6-4; d_gene: -; abundance: -; j_gene: TRBJ1-6; CDR3aa: CASSPSGLNSPLHF; CDR3nt: TGTGCCAGCAGCCCGAGTGGACTAAATTCACCCCTCCACTTT
v_gene: TRBV9; d_gene: -; abundance: -; j_gene: TRBJ1-2; CDR3aa: CASSENYGYTF; CDR3nt: TGTGCCAGTTCGGAGAACTATGGCTACACCTTC
v_gene: TRBV28; d_gene: -; abundance: -; j_gene: TRBJ2-7; CDR3aa: CASSLTVPFEQYF; CDR3nt: TGTGCCAGCAGTCTTACAGTCCCATTTGAGCAGTACTTC
v_gene: TRBV10-3; d_gene: -; abundance: -; j_gene: TRBJ1-1; CDR3aa: CAISESKGMNTEAFF; CDR3nt: TGTGCCATCAGTGAGTCGAAAGGGATGAACACTGAAGCTTTCTTT
v_gene: TRBV7-2; d_gene: -; abundance: -; j_gene: TRBJ1-2; CDR3aa: CASSRGGRGDYGYTF; CDR3nt: TGTGCCAGCAGCCGAGGTGGGCGAGGGGACTATGGCTACACCTTC
v_gene: TRBV5-6; d_gene: -; abundance: -; j_gene: TRBJ1-5; CDR3aa: CASSFGFYTQPQHF; CDR3nt: TGTGCCAGCAGCTTCGGTTTTTACACTCAGCCCCAGCATTTT
v_gene: TRBV7-2; d_gene: -; abundance: -; j_gene: TRBJ1-1; CDR3aa: CASSLSGWVSDTEAFF; CDR3nt: TGTGCCAGCAGCTTAAGTGGTTGGGTTTCGGACACTGAAGCTTTCTTT
v_gene: TRBV30; d_gene: -; abundance: -; j_gene: TRBJ1-6; CDR3aa: CAWSRGKQGRGNSPLHF; CDR3nt: TGTGCCTGGAGTCGGGGTAAACAGGGAAGGGGGAATTCACCCCTCCACTTT
v_gene: TRBV7-7; d_gene: TRBD2; abundance: -; j_gene: TRBJ2-2; CDR3aa: CASSGSGGNTGELFF; CDR3nt: TGTGCTAGCAGCGGTAGCGGGGGGAACACCGGGGAGCTGTTTTTT
v_gene: TRBV9; d_gene: -; abundance: -; j_gene: TRBJ1-5; CDR3aa: CASSAGDYWSNQPQHF; CDR3nt: TGTGCCAGCAGCGCCGGGGACTACTGGAGCAATCAGCCCCAGCATTTT
v_gene: TRBV5-1; d_gene: -; abundance: once; j_gene: TRBJ1-2; CDR3aa: CASSLDFYGYTF; CDR3nt: TGCGCCAGCAGCTTGGACTTCTATGGCTACACCTTC
v_gene: TRBV6-1; d_gene: TRBD2; abundance: -; j_gene: TRBJ2-3; CDR3aa: CASSGASGSDTQYF; CDR3nt: TGTGCCAGCAGTGGGGCTAGCGGGAGTGATACGCAGTATTTT
v_gene: TRBV28; d_gene: -; abundance: -; j_gene: TRBJ1-6; CDR3aa: CASSFRVSPLHF; CDR3nt: TGTGCCAGCAGTTTCCGGGTATCACCCCTCCACTTT
v_gene: TRBV5-1; d_gene: -; abundance: -; j_gene: TRBJ1-2; CDR3aa: CASSPVTVNYGYTF; CDR3nt: TGCGCCAGCAGCCCAGTCACAGTGAACTATGGCTACACCTTC
v_gene: TRBV5-1; d_gene: TRBD2; abundance: -; j_gene: TRBJ2-7; CDR3aa: CASSLAREGPPMKYF; CDR3nt: TGCGCCAGCAGCTTGGCCAGGGAGGGGCCTCCAATGAAGTACTTC
v_gene: TRBV9; d_gene: TRBD2; abundance: -; j_gene: TRBJ2-2; CDR3aa: CASSLRMTSGVLSGELFF; CDR3nt: TGTGCCAGCAGCCTGCGGATGACTAGCGGGGTCTTAAGTGGGGAGCTGTTTTTT
v_gene: TRBV9; d_gene: -; abundance: -; j_gene: TRBJ2-1; CDR3aa: CASSVIPGRHSYNEQFF; CDR3nt: TGTGCCAGCAGCGTAATCCCGGGACGCCACTCCTACAATGAGCAGTTCTTC
v_gene: TRBV2; d_gene: TRBD1; abundance: -; j_gene: TRBJ1-2; CDR3aa: CASRAGTGVVDGYTF; CDR3nt: TGTGCCAGCAGGGCCGGGACAGGGGTTGTTGATGGCTACACCTTC
v_gene: TRBV7-9; d_gene: -; abundance: -; j_gene: TRBJ2-7; CDR3aa: CASSVGGAVSYEQYF; CDR3nt: TGTGCCAGCAGCGTGGGAGGTGCGGTTTCCTACGAGCAGTACTTC
v_gene: TRBV18; d_gene: TRBD1; abundance: -; j_gene: TRBJ2-7; CDR3aa: CASSPGLTGAYEQYF; CDR3nt: TGTGCCAGCTCACCGGGCCTGACAGGGGCCTACGAGCAGTACTTC
v_gene: TRBV5-6; d_gene: -; abundance: -; j_gene: TRBJ1-5; CDR3aa: CASSRTGSNQPQHF; CDR3nt: TGTGCCAGCAGCCGGACGGGTAGCAATCAGCCCCAGCATTTT
v_gene: TRBV5-1; d_gene: TRBD2; abundance: -; j_gene: TRBJ2-3; CDR3aa: CASSLLAGADTQYF; CDR3nt: TGCGCCAGCAGCTTACTAGCGGGAGCAGATACGCAGTATTTT
v_gene: TRBV30; d_gene: TRBD1; abundance: -; j_gene: TRBJ2-7; CDR3aa: CAWSKDRVRSYEQYF; CDR3nt: TGTGCCTGGAGTAAGGACAGGGTCCGCTCCTACGAGCAGTACTTC
v_gene: TRBV6-5; d_gene: -; abundance: -; j_gene: TRBJ2-5; CDR3aa: CASSYTAQETQYF; CDR3nt: TGTGCCAGCAGTTACACAGCCCAAGAGACCCAGTACTTC
v_gene: TRBV5-4; d_gene: -; abundance: -; j_gene: TRBJ1-4; CDR3aa: CASSSKSGVGEKLFF; CDR3nt: TGTGCCAGCAGCTCGAAATCAGGAGTAGGAGAAAAACTGTTTTTT
v_gene: TRBV6-5; d_gene: TRBD1; abundance: once; j_gene: TRBJ1-2; CDR3aa: CASSSRDRDGYTF; CDR3nt: TGTGCTAGCAGTTCCAGGGACAGAGATGGCTACACCTTC
v_gene: TRBV6-1; d_gene: -; abundance: -; j_gene: TRBJ1-1; CDR3aa: CASSGRWEAFF; CDR3nt: TGTGCCAGCAGTGGGCGATGGGAGGCTTTCTTT
v_gene: TRBV10-3; d_gene: TRBD2; abundance: -; j_gene: TRBJ2-5; CDR3aa: CAISEGLAGGQETQYF; CDR3nt: TGTGCCATCAGTGAGGGACTAGCGGGGGGACAAGAGACCCAGTACTTC
v_gene: TRBV19; d_gene: TRBD1; abundance: -; j_gene: TRBJ1-2; CDR3aa: CASTSEGAPDYGYTF; CDR3nt: TGTGCCAGTACCTCAGAGGGGGCGCCGGACTATGGCTACACCTTC
v_gene: TRBV5-1; d_gene: -; abundance: -; j_gene: TRBJ1-4; CDR3aa: CASSLQDTSGKLFF; CDR3nt: TGCGCCAGCAGTCTGCAAGACACCTCGGGAAAACTGTTTTTT
v_gene: TRBV9; d_gene: -; abundance: -; j_gene: TRBJ2-5; CDR3aa: CASSVSIGTEETQYF; CDR3nt: TGTGCCAGCAGCGTTTCCATAGGGACCGAAGAGACCCAGTACTTC